These T cell receptor beta chains were read from a single sample in a study of blood T cell repertoires in COVID-19. The repertoire was sequenced with immunoSEQ multiplex PCR; TCRdb's copy has only in-frame clones and lacks some. The table includes 130,000 to 150,000 clones, around 87% detected once. The specimen sequenced was peripheral blood. These receptors all stem from a woman in her forties or fifties with active or convalescent COVID-19. Each CDR3 is given with its conserved first and last residue. A D gene is named only where the DNA matches it firmly. Rows may omit the clone size; those that give it use once, few, many or a size class.

J gene: TRBJ1-3
V gene: TRBV10-3
clone size: .
D gene: .
CDR3 DNA: TGTGCCATAGAGGGTTCTGGAAACACCATATATTTT
CDR3 protein: CAIEGSGNTIYF

J gene: TRBJ2-7
V gene: TRBV19
clone size: .
D gene: TRBD1
CDR3 DNA: TGTGCCAGTAGCTCGGGACAGGGCGTTAGCGAGCAGTACTTC
CDR3 protein: CASSSGQGVSEQYF

J gene: TRBJ2-1
V gene: TRBV19
clone size: .
D gene: TRBD2
CDR3 DNA: TGTGCCAGTAGCCGGACTAGCGGATCCTACAATGAGCAGTTCTTC
CDR3 protein: CASSRTSGSYNEQFF

J gene: TRBJ2-3
V gene: TRBV11-1
clone size: .
D gene: .
CDR3 DNA: TGTGCCAGCAGCCCGAGTACAGATACGCAGTATTTT
CDR3 protein: CASSPSTDTQYF

J gene: TRBJ1-2
V gene: TRBV27
clone size: .
D gene: .
CDR3 DNA: TGTGCCAGCAGTTTATCGTCAGGATCTTATGGCTACACCTTC
CDR3 protein: CASSLSSGSYGYTF

J gene: TRBJ2-3
V gene: TRBV19
clone size: .
D gene: .
CDR3 DNA: TGTGCCAGTAGTATGATAGGGGGAAGCACAGATACGCAGTATTTT
CDR3 protein: CASSMIGGSTDTQYF

J gene: TRBJ2-1
V gene: TRBV14
clone size: .
D gene: TRBD2
CDR3 DNA: TGTGCCAGCAGCCAGGGAGGGGCCTTCTACAATGAGCAGTTCTTC
CDR3 protein: CASSQGGAFYNEQFF

J gene: TRBJ2-1
V gene: TRBV7-2
clone size: .
D gene: TRBD2
CDR3 DNA: TGTGCCAGCAGCTACGGACTAGCATCTGAGCAGTTCTTC
CDR3 protein: CASSYGLASEQFF

J gene: TRBJ2-2
V gene: TRBV7-2
clone size: .
D gene: .
CDR3 DNA: TGTGCCAGCAGGGCTTCAGGGGGGTCCGGGGAGCTGTTTTTT
CDR3 protein: CASRASGGSGELFF

J gene: TRBJ1-2
V gene: TRBV6-2/TRBV6-3
clone size: .
D gene: TRBD1
CDR3 DNA: TGTGCCAGCAGTTACCTCAAGGGGACAGGCCATGGCTACACCTTC
CDR3 protein: CASSYLKGTGHGYTF

J gene: TRBJ2-7
V gene: TRBV7-2
clone size: .
D gene: .
CDR3 DNA: TGTGCCAGCAGCCAAGGACTGGCCAGGGGTGAGCAGTACTTC
CDR3 protein: CASSQGLARGEQYF

J gene: TRBJ2-3
V gene: TRBV30
clone size: .
D gene: TRBD2
CDR3 DNA: TGTGCCTGGCGCTTAGCGGGAGGGAAGACAGATACGCAGTATTTT
CDR3 protein: CAWRLAGGKTDTQYF

J gene: TRBJ1-5
V gene: TRBV10-2
clone size: once
D gene: TRBD1
CDR3 DNA: TGCGCCAGCAGTGAGTCAACGACAGGGGGACCCCATCAGCCCCAGCATTTT
CDR3 protein: CASSESTTGGPHQPQHF

J gene: TRBJ2-3
V gene: TRBV15
clone size: once
D gene: TRBD2
CDR3 DNA: TGTGCCACCAGCACAGGACTAGCGGGAGTCAGGGATACGCAGTATTTT
CDR3 protein: CATSTGLAGVRDTQYF

J gene: TRBJ1-1
V gene: TRBV10-2
clone size: .
D gene: .
CDR3 DNA: TGCGCCAGCAGTGACGCGAGACCTTTCGGGGTCCACCCGAACACTGAAGCTTTCTTT
CDR3 protein: CASSDARPFGVHPNTEAFF

J gene: TRBJ1-5
V gene: TRBV20-1
clone size: .
D gene: .
CDR3 DNA: TGCAGTGCTAGTCCGGGCAATCAGCCCCAGCATTTT
CDR3 protein: CSASPGNQPQHF

J gene: TRBJ2-1
V gene: TRBV9
clone size: .
D gene: TRBD2
CDR3 DNA: TGTGCCAGCAGCGGCGCGGGGGGGATCTACAATGAGCAGTTCTTC
CDR3 protein: CASSGAGGIYNEQFF

J gene: TRBJ1-2
V gene: TRBV12-3/TRBV12-4
clone size: once
D gene: TRBD1
CDR3 DNA: TGTGCCAGCAGCAGGGACAGGGCCTATGGCTACACCTTC
CDR3 protein: CASSRDRAYGYTF

J gene: TRBJ1-3
V gene: TRBV19
clone size: .
D gene: .
CDR3 DNA: TGTGCCAGTAGTATGACAGGCGGTGGAAACACCATATATTTT
CDR3 protein: CASSMTGGGNTIYF

J gene: TRBJ1-2
V gene: TRBV12-3/TRBV12-4
clone size: .
D gene: .
CDR3 DNA: TGTGCCAGCAGTTTTGACAATCAGAACGGCTACACCTTC
CDR3 protein: CASSFDNQNGYTF

J gene: TRBJ2-7
V gene: TRBV6-1
clone size: few
D gene: .
CDR3 DNA: TGTGCCAGCAGTGACGGACTTCCCGGGCAGTACTTC
CDR3 protein: CASSDGLPGQYF

J gene: TRBJ2-5
V gene: TRBV20-1
clone size: .
D gene: .
CDR3 DNA: TGCAGCGGACAATTAGAAGAGACCCAGTACTTC
CDR3 protein: CSGQLEETQYF

J gene: TRBJ1-1
V gene: TRBV4-1
clone size: .
D gene: TRBD1
CDR3 DNA: TGCGCCAGCAGCGAAGGGACAGGGGGCTTGAACACTGAAGCTTTCTTT
CDR3 protein: CASSEGTGGLNTEAFF

J gene: TRBJ1-1
V gene: TRBV28
clone size: .
D gene: .
CDR3 DNA: TGTGCCAGCAGTTTAGGGGGCGATTTGAACACTGAAGCTTTCTTT
CDR3 protein: CASSLGGDLNTEAFF

J gene: TRBJ2-7
V gene: TRBV5-1
clone size: .
D gene: .
CDR3 DNA: TGCGCCAGCAGGACAGCCTACGAGCAGTACTTC
CDR3 protein: CASRTAYEQYF

J gene: TRBJ2-3
V gene: TRBV30
clone size: .
D gene: .
CDR3 DNA: TGTGCCTGGAGTGTCATGGATACGCAGTATTTT
CDR3 protein: CAWSVMDTQYF

J gene: TRBJ1-6
V gene: TRBV29-1
clone size: .
D gene: .
CDR3 DNA: TGCAGCGTTGGTTATACTGTTCACAATTCACCCCTCCACTTT
CDR3 protein: CSVGYTVHNSPLHF